This TCR gamma chain was recovered during a study of γδ T cells in repeated Plasmodium falciparum infection. Turning to the study itself: Over about 640 days, donors received four mosquito-bite P. falciparum NF54 infections.

Flow sorting of PBMC yielded separate Vgamma9/Vdelta2+ and Vdelta2-negative gammadelta T cell populations for bulk repertoire analysis. Looked up from germline, CDR1 is EGSTGY and CDR2 is YDSYTSSV. This CDR3 contains 12 residues. Unmatched junction bases numbered 1, after V lost 0 bases and J lost 5 bases. TCRdb re-processed the multiplex PCR reads using CATT. The table includes around 27,000 gamma-chain clones, approximately 1.5% detected once. This clone was counted at least ten times. This specimen includes other DNA sequences encoding the same CDR3. The TCR comes from a pool of human donors (malaria-infected and uninfected, not separated). Material: gamma-delta T cells from blood. This chain links TRGV4 with TRGJ1 or TRGJ2. The CDR3: CATWDGNYKKLF. CDR3 coding DNA: TGTGCCACCTGGGATGGGAATTATAAGAAACTCTTT.